A selection of T cell receptor beta chains follows, all from one sample in a study of tumor and adjacent non-tumor tissue in lung cancer. Via MiXCR, TCRdb re-called the multiplex PCR reads, giving one row per CDR3 protein. The sample carries over 130,000 distinct CDR3 sequences, approximately 72% recorded once. The sequencing input was lung tumor tissue. All receptors derive from a man in his 60s with small cell lung cancer. Each CDR3 is given with its conserved first and last residue. The D gene is left open where the match is weak. Size tells how often a clone was seen (once, few, many) or the class of an expanded clone, and some rows leave it out.

clone size: once; D gene: TRBD1; V gene: TRBV11-2; J gene: TRBJ2-7; CDR3 protein: CAGSLAWTGDYGQYF; CDR3 DNA: TGTGCCGGCAGCTTAGCCTGGACAGGGGACTACGGGCAGTACTTC
clone size: NA; D gene: TRBD2; V gene: TRBV4-2; J gene: TRBJ2-1; CDR3 protein: CASSQGLAGTYNEQFF; CDR3 DNA: TGTGCCAGCAGCCAAGGACTAGCGGGAACCTACAATGAGCAGTTCTTC
clone size: many; D gene: NA; V gene: TRBV12-3/TRBV12-4; J gene: TRBJ2-1; CDR3 protein: CASSVRAVKQFF; CDR3 DNA: TGTGCCAGCAGTGTAAGGGCAGTAAAGCAGTTCTTC
clone size: few; D gene: TRBD2; V gene: TRBV29-1; J gene: TRBJ2-7; CDR3 protein: CSVNSGGYEQYF; CDR3 DNA: TGCAGCGTTAACAGCGGGGGTTACGAGCAGTACTTC
clone size: NA; D gene: NA; V gene: TRBV11-2; J gene: TRBJ1-4; CDR3 protein: CASSKDEGREFF; CDR3 DNA: TGTGCCAGCAGTAAAGATGAGGGCCGAGAGTTTTTT
clone size: NA; D gene: TRBD2; V gene: TRBV20-1; J gene: TRBJ2-1; CDR3 protein: CSASGTSGSSYYEQFF; CDR3 DNA: TGCAGTGCATCCGGGACTAGTGGGAGCTCCTACTATGAGCAGTTCTTC
clone size: NA; D gene: NA; V gene: TRBV5-1; J gene: TRBJ1-1; CDR3 protein: CASRPQENTEAFF; CDR3 DNA: TGCGCCAGCAGGCCGCAGGAGAACACTGAAGCTTTCTTT
clone size: NA; D gene: NA; V gene: TRBV11-2; J gene: TRBJ2-7; CDR3 protein: CPSSVASREFYEQYF; CDR3 DNA: TGTCCCAGCAGTGTGGCTAGTAGGGAGTTCTACGAGCAGTACTTC
clone size: NA; D gene: NA; V gene: TRBV6-1; J gene: TRBJ2-3; CDR3 protein: CASNEGGGGGTDTQYF; CDR3 DNA: TGTGCAAGCAATGAAGGCGGGGGCGGAGGTACAGATACGCAGTATTTT
clone size: many; D gene: TRBD1; V gene: TRBV20-1; J gene: TRBJ2-3; CDR3 protein: CSARDRGWTDTQYF; CDR3 DNA: TGCAGTGCTAGGGACAGGGGATGGACAGATACGCAGTATTTT
clone size: few; D gene: NA; V gene: TRBV7-9; J gene: TRBJ2-2; CDR3 protein: CASSLATTGELFF; CDR3 DNA: TGTGCCAGCAGCTTAGCAACGACCGGGGAGCTGTTTTTT
clone size: NA; D gene: NA; V gene: TRBV6-1; J gene: TRBJ2-6; CDR3 protein: CASSRAQSSGASVLTF; CDR3 DNA: TGTGCCAGCAGTCGCGCTCAGAGCTCTGGGGCCAGTGTCCTGACTTTC
clone size: NA; D gene: NA; V gene: TRBV10-3; J gene: TRBJ2-3; CDR3 protein: CVISRGTDTQYF; CDR3 DNA: TGTGTCATCAGCAGGGGCACAGATACGCAGTATTTT
clone size: NA; D gene: NA; V gene: TRBV11-1; J gene: TRBJ2-5; CDR3 protein: CVSSPGTAQETRYF; CDR3 DNA: TGTGTCAGCAGCCCCGGGACTGCCCAAGAGACCCGGTACTTC
clone size: NA; D gene: NA; V gene: TRBV12-3/TRBV12-4; J gene: TRBJ2-1; CDR3 protein: CASSKRGGTYEQFF; CDR3 DNA: TGTGCCAGCAGCAAAAGGGGGGGGACTTACGAGCAGTTCTTC
clone size: NA; D gene: NA; V gene: TRBV29-1; J gene: TRBJ2-1; CDR3 protein: CSVAETEQFF; CDR3 DNA: TGCAGCGTTGCAGAGACAGAGCAGTTCTTC
clone size: few; D gene: TRBD2; V gene: TRBV5-4; J gene: TRBJ2-7; CDR3 protein: CASSLAGGNEQYF; CDR3 DNA: TGTGCCAGCAGCTTAGCGGGAGGCAACGAGCAGTACTTC
clone size: NA; D gene: NA; V gene: TRBV11-2; J gene: TRBJ2-3; CDR3 protein: CASGYREWGADTQYF; CDR3 DNA: TGTGCCAGCGGATATCGAGAGTGGGGTGCAGATACCCAGTATTTT
clone size: few; D gene: TRBD2; V gene: TRBV20-1; J gene: TRBJ2-3; CDR3 protein: CSVSGRPHTDTQYF; CDR3 DNA: TGCAGTGTTAGCGGGAGGCCACACACAGATACGCAGTATTTT
clone size: NA; D gene: NA; V gene: TRBV4-1; J gene: TRBJ1-3; CDR3 protein: CASSQDPDSGNTIYF; CDR3 DNA: TGCGCCAGCAGCCAAGATCCTGACTCTGGAAACACCATATATTTT
clone size: NA; D gene: NA; V gene: TRBV10-3; J gene: TRBJ1-6; CDR3 protein: CAVSENSNSPLHF; CDR3 DNA: TGTGCCGTCAGTGAGAACAGTAATTCACCCCTCCACTTT
clone size: few; D gene: NA; V gene: TRBV28; J gene: TRBJ1-4; CDR3 protein: CASYQQGLAQGKLFF; CDR3 DNA: TGTGCCAGCTACCAACAGGGACTAGCTCAAGGAAAACTGTTTTTT
clone size: few; D gene: TRBD1; V gene: TRBV5-6; J gene: TRBJ2-7; CDR3 protein: CASSFKTGVLDEQYF; CDR3 DNA: TGTGCCAGCAGCTTTAAGACAGGGGTACTAGACGAGCAGTACTTC
clone size: NA; D gene: TRBD2; V gene: TRBV6-6; J gene: TRBJ2-7; CDR3 protein: CAIRNLAGVAKYEQYF; CDR3 DNA: TGTGCCATCAGAAACCTAGCGGGAGTAGCAAAGTACGAGCAGTACTTC
clone size: NA; D gene: TRBD2; V gene: TRBV11-2; J gene: TRBJ2-7; CDR3 protein: CVSSSGRLAGGGGQNF; CDR3 DNA: TGTGTCAGCAGCTCAGGGCGACTAGCGGGAGGGGGAGGGCAGAACTTC
clone size: NA; D gene: NA; V gene: TRBV4-1; J gene: TRBJ2-1; CDR3 protein: CASSQGVSGPLSDEQFF; CDR3 DNA: TGCGCTAGCAGCCAAGGGGTATCTGGACCCCTATCCGATGAGCAGTTCTTC
clone size: NA; D gene: NA; V gene: TRBV5-5; J gene: TRBJ2-7; CDR3 protein: CASSPIRGISYEQYF; CDR3 DNA: TGTGCTAGCAGCCCAATACGGGGGATCTCCTACGAGCAGTACTTC
clone size: NA; D gene: NA; V gene: TRBV20-1; J gene: TRBJ2-3; CDR3 protein: CSASRLDTTDMQYF; CDR3 DNA: TGCAGTGCTAGCAGACTAGACACCACAGATATGCAGTATTTT
clone size: NA; D gene: NA; V gene: TRBV11-1; J gene: TRBJ2-1; CDR3 protein: CASSASPRWVPSTSIGEQLF; CDR3 DNA: TGTGCCAGCAGCGCCTCTCCCCGTTGGGTCCCATCCACAAGTATTGGTGAGCAGTTATTC
clone size: few; D gene: TRBD2; V gene: TRBV5-4; J gene: TRBJ2-7; CDR3 protein: CASSTGGKYEQYF; CDR3 DNA: TGTGCCAGCAGCACGGGAGGGAAATACGAGCAGTACTTC
clone size: few; D gene: TRBD2; V gene: TRBV12-3/TRBV12-4; J gene: TRBJ2-3; CDR3 protein: CASKAQGRPGTSGRSTDTQYF; CDR3 DNA: TGTGCCAGTAAGGCCCAGGGTCGGCCCGGGACTAGCGGGCGTAGCACAGATACGCAGTATTTT
clone size: NA; D gene: NA; V gene: TRBV6-5; J gene: TRBJ2-3; CDR3 protein: CASTYSMPDTQYF; CDR3 DNA: TGCGCCAGCACTTACTCGATGCCGGATACGCAGTATTTT
clone size: NA; D gene: TRBD2; V gene: TRBV6-5; J gene: TRBJ2-7; CDR3 protein: CASSYGGGFEQYF; CDR3 DNA: TGTGCCAGCAGTTACGGGGGGGGGTTCGAGCAGTACTTC
clone size: NA; D gene: NA; V gene: TRBV30; J gene: TRBJ2-4; CDR3 protein: CAWSGQDKNIQYF; CDR3 DNA: TGTGCCTGGAGTGGACAGGACAAAAACATTCAGTACTTC
clone size: NA; D gene: NA; V gene: TRBV11-2; J gene: TRBJ2-5; CDR3 protein: CASSLQGLHLETQYF; CDR3 DNA: TGTGCCAGCAGCTTACAGGGGCTACACCTAGAGACCCAGTATTTC
clone size: NA; D gene: NA; V gene: TRBV11-1; J gene: TRBJ2-7; CDR3 protein: CASSPGQFCEQYF; CDR3 DNA: TGTGCCAGCAGCCCCGGTCAGTTCTGCGAGCAGTACTTC
clone size: few; D gene: NA; V gene: TRBV5-1; J gene: TRBJ1-1; CDR3 protein: CASSLDPGAEAFF; CDR3 DNA: TGCGCCAGCAGCTTGGATCCTGGCGCTGAAGCTTTCTTT
clone size: NA; D gene: NA; V gene: TRBV28; J gene: TRBJ1-2; CDR3 protein: CASTVGGYGYTF; CDR3 DNA: TGTGCCAGCACCGTGGGGGGGTATGGCTACACCTTC
clone size: few; D gene: TRBD1; V gene: TRBV28; J gene: TRBJ1-2; CDR3 protein: CASSPTGFIYGYTF; CDR3 DNA: TGTGCCAGCAGTCCGACAGGGTTCATCTATGGCTACACCTTC
clone size: NA; D gene: NA; V gene: TRBV24-1; J gene: TRBJ2-2; CDR3 protein: CATSALDRGADTGELFF; CDR3 DNA: TGTGCCACCAGTGCCCTTGACCGGGGTGCGGACACCGGGGAGCTGTTTTTT
clone size: NA; D gene: NA; V gene: TRBV11-2; J gene: TRBJ2-2; CDR3 protein: CASSLDRAGEMFF; CDR3 DNA: TGTGCCAGCAGCTTAGATAGAGCTGGGGAAATGTTTTTT
clone size: many; D gene: NA; V gene: TRBV6-5; J gene: TRBJ2-1; CDR3 protein: CASSPHRVGFPNEQFF; CDR3 DNA: TGTGCCAGCAGTCCCCACAGGGTTGGGTTCCCGAATGAGCAGTTCTTC
clone size: many; D gene: NA; V gene: TRBV5-4; J gene: TRBJ2-1; CDR3 protein: CASSPRPSSYNEQFF; CDR3 DNA: TGTGCCAGCAGCCCCCGCCCGAGCTCCTACAATGAGCAGTTCTTC
clone size: many; D gene: NA; V gene: TRBV9; J gene: TRBJ2-3; CDR3 protein: CASSNIPAPDTQYF; CDR3 DNA: TGTGCCAGCAGCAATATTCCCGCGCCAGATACGCAGTATTTT
clone size: NA; D gene: NA; V gene: TRBV20-1; J gene: TRBJ1-4; CDR3 protein: CSAKEGGNERLSF; CDR3 DNA: TGTAGTGCTAAAGAGGGAGGGAATGAAAGACTGTCTTTT
clone size: NA; D gene: TRBD2; V gene: TRBV7-2; J gene: TRBJ2-5; CDR3 protein: CASSLGERERETQYF; CDR3 DNA: TGTGCCAGCAGCTTAGGCGAGCGGGAGAGGGAGACCCAGTACTTC
clone size: NA; D gene: NA; V gene: TRBV6-5; J gene: TRBJ1-1; CDR3 protein: CASGNGHIWAFF; CDR3 DNA: TGTGCCAGCGGTAACGGGCATATCTGGGCTTTCTTT
clone size: NA; D gene: TRBD1; V gene: TRBV4-1; J gene: TRBJ1-4; CDR3 protein: CASSRLDRENEKLFF; CDR3 DNA: TGCGCCAGCAGCCGCCTGGACAGGGAAAATGAAAAACTGTTTTTT
clone size: NA; D gene: TRBD2; V gene: TRBV11-3; J gene: TRBJ2-1; CDR3 protein: CACGSGGSYNERFF; CDR3 DNA: TGTGCCTGCGGATCAGGCGGGAGTTACAATGAGCGGTTCTTC
clone size: NA; D gene: NA; V gene: TRBV29-1; J gene: TRBJ1-2; CDR3 protein: CSVASGVHFNGYTF; CDR3 DNA: TGCAGCGTGGCCTCAGGGGTACACTTCAATGGCTACACCTTC
clone size: NA; D gene: NA; V gene: TRBV5-6; J gene: TRBJ1-1; CDR3 protein: CASNLVKVTEAFF; CDR3 DNA: TGTGCCAGTAACTTGGTGAAGGTCACTGAAGCTTTCTTT
clone size: NA; D gene: TRBD2; V gene: TRBV28; J gene: TRBJ2-2; CDR3 protein: CAGGTSGHTGELFF; CDR3 DNA: TGTGCCGGCGGGACTAGCGGTCACACCGGGGAGCTGTTTTTT
clone size: many; D gene: NA; V gene: TRBV20-1; J gene: TRBJ1-1; CDR3 protein: CSAREWRVTEAFF; CDR3 DNA: TGCAGTGCTAGAGAATGGAGGGTGACTGAAGCTTTCTTT
clone size: NA; D gene: NA; V gene: TRBV6-6; J gene: TRBJ2-5; CDR3 protein: CASCGHLQETQYF; CDR3 DNA: TGTGCCAGCTGCGGGCATTTACAAGAGACCCAGTACTTC
clone size: NA; D gene: NA; V gene: TRBV12-3/TRBV12-4; J gene: TRBJ1-2; CDR3 protein: CVGSFAAWGQSDYTF; CDR3 DNA: TGTGTCGGCAGTTTCGCGGCGTGGGGACAATCGGACTACACCTTC